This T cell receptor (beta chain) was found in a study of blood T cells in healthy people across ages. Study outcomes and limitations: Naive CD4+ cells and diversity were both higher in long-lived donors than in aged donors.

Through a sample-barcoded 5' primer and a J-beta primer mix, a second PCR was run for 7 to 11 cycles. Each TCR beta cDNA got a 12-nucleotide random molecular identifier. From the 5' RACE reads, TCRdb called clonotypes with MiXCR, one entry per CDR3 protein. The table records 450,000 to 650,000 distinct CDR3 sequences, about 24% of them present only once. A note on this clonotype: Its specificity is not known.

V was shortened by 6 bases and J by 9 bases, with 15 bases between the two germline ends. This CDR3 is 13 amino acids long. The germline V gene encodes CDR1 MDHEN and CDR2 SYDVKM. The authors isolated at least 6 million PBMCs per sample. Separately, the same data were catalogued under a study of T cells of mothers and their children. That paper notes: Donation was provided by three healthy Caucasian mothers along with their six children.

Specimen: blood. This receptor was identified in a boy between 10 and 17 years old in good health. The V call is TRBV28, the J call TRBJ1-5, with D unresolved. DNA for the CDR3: TGTGCCAGCAGCCTCCCGGGAGTTGCGCCCCAGCATTTT. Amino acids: CASSLPGVAPQHF.